The 10 T cell receptor beta chains below come from one sample, sequenced in a study of cytomegalovirus exposure and HLA in healthy donors. Primers: 60 Vbeta forward and 13 Jbeta reverse. Measured with immunoSEQ multiplex PCR; TCRdb has only the in-frame clones, and not every one. This repertoire shows around 190,000 clones, more than 65% found once; its top ten account for approximately 2.8%. The sequenced material came from PBMCs. These receptors were collected from a woman under 40 in good health and CMV-seropositive.

This clone has only a few counts. V gene TRBV6-5 combines with J gene TRBJ1-1; 8 bases align to TRBD1. This CDR3 has 15 residues. Germline CDR1 reads MNHEY; CDR2 reads SVGAGI. V lost 10 bases and J lost 1; bases outside the gene matches: 11. The chain's CDR3 is CATSPRGPSNTEAFF. CDR3 nucleotide sequence: TGTGCCACATCGCCCAGGGGGCCCTCGAACACTGAAGCTTTCTTT.

This clone was picked up one time. The V gene is TRBV11-3, the J gene TRBJ2-2; 7 nucleotides match TRBD1. The germline V gene encodes CDR1 SGHNT and CDR2 YENEEA. Germline trimming cut 1 base from V and 5 bases from J; bases unmatched to any gene: 1. There are 14 residues in the CDR3. The CDR3 sequence: CASSLARGTGELFF. CDR3 coding DNA: TGTGCCAGCAGCTTAGCCAGGGGGACCGGGGAGCTGTTTTTT.

The J gene is TRBJ1-5, the V gene TRBV2; possible D gene TRBD1, 6 bases. V shed 7 bases and J shed 0 bases, with 13 bases lying between them. Germline CDR1 reads SNHLY; CDR2 reads FYNNEI. The CDR3 has 15 residues. CDR3 DNA sequence: TGTGCCAGCATGGACAGAACTAATAGCAATCAGCCCCAGCATTTT. Its translation: CASMDRTNSNQPQHF.

This clone was detected a few times. This rearrangement joins TRBV5-1 to TRBJ2-5, with 10 bases matching TRBD2. Losses at the gene ends were 4 bases for V and 3 bases for J; bases not matched to a gene: 6. Germline CDR1 is SGHRS and CDR2 is YFSETQ. This CDR3 spans 15 amino acids. CDR3 sequence: CASSHTGTSEETQYF. CDR3 coding DNA: TGCGCCAGCAGCCATACCGGGACTAGCGAAGAGACCCAGTACTTC.

The genes are TRBV5-1 and TRBJ1-1; D unclear. This CDR3 has 13 amino acids. V dropped 2 bases and J dropped 1 base, with 6 bases sitting between them. Germline V gene sequence: CDR1 SGHRS, CDR2 YFSETQ. The CDR3 region has the DNA TGCGCCAGCAGCTTCGCGGGGAACACTGAAGCTTTCTTT. Translation: CASSFAGNTEAFF. Looking up the rest from reference TRBV5-1 and TRBJ1-1 gives the full variable domain: KAGVTQTPRYLIKTRGQQVTLSCSPISGHRSVSWYQQTPGQGLQFLFEYFSETQRNKGNFPGRFSGRQFSNSRSEMNVSTLELGDSALYLCASSFAGNTEAFFGQGTRLTVV.

The chain employs TRBV2 and TRBJ1-2; 9 nucleotides align to TRBD1. J lost 0 bases, V lost 5 bases, and 10 bases had no gene match. Per the germline V gene, CDR1 is SNHLY and CDR2 is FYNNEI. The CDR3 loop spans 17 amino acids. The CDR3 loop reads CASSPGTGRGANYGYTF. CDR3 sequence (DNA): TGTGCCAGCAGTCCCGGGACAGGGAGGGGAGCTAACTATGGCTACACCTTC.

To note about this clone: The sample contains more than one DNA sequence encoding this CDR3. The CDR3 loop is CASSLGGLARPGTNEQFF. As DNA, the CDR3 is TGTGCCAGCAGCTTAGGGGGACTAGCGAGACCCGGGACTAATGAGCAGTTCTTC. The rearrangement uses TRBV13 and TRBJ2-1; 10 bases map to TRBD2. V shed 0 bases and J 7 bases; nucleotides not matched to a gene: 12. This CDR3 is built from 18 residues. Looked up from germline, CDR1 is PRHDT and CDR2 is FYEKMQ (reference sequence).

This clone occurred a few times. V usage is TRBV25-1 and J usage is TRBJ2-3; 8 bases fit TRBD2. The CDR3 loop spans 16 amino acids. Losses at the gene ends were 3 bases for V and 3 bases for J; bases not matched to a gene: 8. Germline CDR1 MGHDK, CDR2 SYGVNS. CDR3 residues: CASSEGAGARTDTQYF. The CDR3 DNA sequence: TGTGCCAGCAGTGAGGGAGCGGGAGCAAGGACAGATACGCAGTATTTT.

The chain has TRBV9 and TRBJ2-1, with 9 bases fitting TRBD2. Per germline, CDR1 SGDLS and CDR2 YYNGEE. The V gene end was trimmed by 4 bases and the J gene end by 7 bases; junction bases not matched to a gene: 12. This CDR3 comprises 16 residues. CDR3 residues: CASSLRKVAGANEQFF. In DNA form, the CDR3 reads TGTGCCAGCAGCTTACGGAAGGTAGCGGGAGCTAATGAGCAGTTCTTC. Full variable domain (outside the CDR3, taken from reference TRBV9 and TRBJ2-1): DSGVTQTPKHLITATGQRVTLRCSPRSGDLSVYWYQQSLDQGLQFLIQYYNGEERAKGNILERFSAQQFPDLHSELNLSSLELGDSALYFCASSLRKVAGANEQFFGPGTRLTVL.

The V call is TRBV19, the J call TRBJ2-1; 7 positions match TRBD1. The CDR3 sequence is 12 residues long. The germline CDR1 and CDR2 sequences are LNHDA and SQIVND (reference sequence). The trim removed 6 bases at V and 10 bases at J, leaving 6 bases unmatched. DNA for the CDR3: TGTGCCAGTAGCCCCGGGACAGACGAGCAGTTCTTC. Protein sequence: CASSPGTDEQFF.